This T cell receptor (beta chain) was observed in a study of Graves' ophthalmopathy and Graves' hyperthyroidism. RNA transcripts provided the template for amplifying TCR beta CDR3 regions. Following a first-round RT-PCR that used HTBI primers, a second-round multiplex PCR was carried out. From the multiplex PCR reads, TCRdb called clonotypes with MiXCR, one entry per CDR3 protein. The table has over 450,000 distinct CDR3 sequences, roughly 14% seen once; the top ten hold about 9.4%. On this clonotype: This could be a read error, since a much larger clone is one nucleotide away.

The CDR3 spans 14 residues. Germline V gene lookup returns CDR1 SGHTA and CDR2 FQGNSA. The receptor comes from a woman in her thirties with Graves' ophthalmopathy. The chain joins TRBV7-2 to TRBJ1-1, with 10 bases that match TRBD1. Specimen: blood. CDR3 sequence (DNA): TGTGCCAGCAGCCCGGACAGGGGGAGCACTGAAGCTTGCTTT. This codes for CASSPDRGSTEACF.